What follows is one T cell receptor beta chain and its context. The antigen is unknown. The data stem from a study of OX40 agonist ivuxolimab in advanced cancers. Only in-frame clones appear in the TCRdb table, and some are missing; sequencing was by immunoSEQ multiplex PCR. The repertoire holds about 83,000 clones, with 65% to 85% as singletons. Study-wide points: CD8+ T cells averaged more expanded clones than CD4+. Some patients without response likewise showed low normalized clonal expansion.

The CDR3 sequence is 15 residues long. The germline V gene encodes CDR1 MNHEY and CDR2 SVGAGI. V lost 2 bases, J lost 7 bases, and 18 bases lay in between. This chain connects TRBV6-5 to TRBJ2-7, with D unresolved. The material was CD4+ or CD8+ T cells sorted from blood, obtained in a trial of the OX40 agonist ivuxolimab. The clonotype originates from an adult with an advanced solid tumor such as melanoma, head and neck, liver or kidney cancer. The CDR3 nucleotides read TGTGCCAGCAGTTACCAAGGGTCAGCAGCACCTGAGCAGTACTTC. This sequence encodes CASSYQGSAAPEQYF.